This T cell receptor beta chain derives from a study of beta chain features in type 1 diabetes. Study at large: On cell yields, gender and age, patients and healthy donors were similar. Study results and caveats: There was a possibility that cDNA sequencing over-represented cells with high TCR expression. Insertions at VDJ junctions were less frequent in type 1 diabetes patients. These patients also deleted more nucleotides at the same junctions. Moderate yet significant TCRB CDR3 shortening was seen in Type 1 diabetes patients in all four CD4+ subsets.

CD4+ naive, central memory, regulatory and stem cell-like memory subsets were isolated by sorting on CD45RO/CCR7/CD25/CD127/CD95/CD27. A word on this clone: Its antigen remains unknown.

TCRB transcripts that were expressed got sequenced, as all of the isolated RNA had been reverse transcribed. Profiled with immunoSEQ multiplex PCR; TCRdb holds only in-frame clones, not every one. The sample carries 250,000 to 300,000 clones, roughly an eighth recorded once. V lost 3 bases, J lost 1 base, and 13 bases lay in between. The CDR3 contains 15 residues. The germline V gene encodes CDR1 KGHSH and CDR2 LQKENI. This TCR was recovered from a man aged 25 to 45 with type 1 diabetes. The chain has TRBV18 and TRBJ2-7, with D perhaps TRBD1 (6 bases). What was sequenced was naive CD4+ T cells from blood. CDR3 coding DNA: TGTGCCAGCTCACCGTCGACAGGTATGTCCTACGAGCAGTACTTC. Protein: CASSPSTGMSYEQYF.